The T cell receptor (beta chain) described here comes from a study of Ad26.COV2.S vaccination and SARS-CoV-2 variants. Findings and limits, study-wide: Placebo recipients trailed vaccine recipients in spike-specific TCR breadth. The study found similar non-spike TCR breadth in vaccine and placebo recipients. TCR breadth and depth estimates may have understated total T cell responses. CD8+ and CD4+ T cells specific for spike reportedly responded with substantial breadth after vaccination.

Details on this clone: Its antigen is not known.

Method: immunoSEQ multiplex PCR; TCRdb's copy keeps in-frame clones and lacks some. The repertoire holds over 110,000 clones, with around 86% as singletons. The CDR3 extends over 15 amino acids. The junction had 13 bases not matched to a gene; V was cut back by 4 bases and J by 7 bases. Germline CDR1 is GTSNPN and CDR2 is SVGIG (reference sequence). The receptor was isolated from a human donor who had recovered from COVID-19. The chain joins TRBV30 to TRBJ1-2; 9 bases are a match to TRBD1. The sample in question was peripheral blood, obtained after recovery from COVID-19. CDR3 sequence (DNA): TGTGCCTGGACCCCACGAGGAACAGGGGGCTTTGGCTACACCTTC. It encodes CAWTPRGTGGFGYTF.